Included here is one T cell receptor (beta chain) sequence, with context. The data derive from a study of T cell changes during pregnancy in multiple sclerosis. Per germline, CDR1 MDHEN and CDR2 SYDVKM. Trimming shortened V by 2 bases and J by 7 bases, and 15 bases separated the two germline ends. There are 14 residues in the CDR3. Repertoires were generated with immunoSEQ multiplex PCR, while TCRdb's copy carries only in-frame clones and drops some. This table holds about 36,000 clones, 88% found once. This receptor was obtained from a female donor with multiple sclerosis, enrolled in a pregnancy study. The source was CD8+ T cells from peripheral blood mononuclear cells, collected in the third trimester of pregnancy. J is TRBJ2-7 and V is TRBV28; perhaps TRBD2 as D (6 bases). The CDR3 DNA is TGTGCCAGCAGTTTAACAGGTTGGACTAAGGAGCAGTACTTC. This encodes CASSLTGWTKEQYF.